The clone carrying this T cell receptor beta chain was observed at least ten times. This CDR3 is 16 amino acids long. Per germline, CDR1 MNHEY and CDR2 SMNVEV (reference sequence). With 2 bases removed from V and 3 bases from J, the gap between germline ends came to 14 bases. The time point was: persistent/refractory GD, antithyroid drugs over 5 years with positive TRAb. PBMC-extracted RNA yielded the TCR library. The collection involved drawing approximately 9.9 milliliters of peripheral blood into EDTA tubes. Researchers made TCR beta libraries by using iRepertoire HTBI primers and running Arm-PCR on CDR3 regions. TCRdb recomputed calls from the multiplex PCR reads with MiXCR, one row per CDR3 protein. The sample holds around 510,000 distinct CDR3 sequences, more than 20% seen once. This entry is derived from a study of regulatory T cells in long-lasting Graves disease.

This TCR was recovered from a female donor with Graves disease. V gene TRBV27 combines with J gene TRBJ1-5, with D unresolved. The material was peripheral blood mononuclear cells (PBMCs), obtained when the disease was refractory, from a patient treated with antithyroid drugs. In nucleotides, the CDR3 is TGTGCCAGCAGTTTAATCGGGCCCGCAGACAATCAGCCCCAGCATTTT. Encoded protein: CASSLIGPADNQPQHF.